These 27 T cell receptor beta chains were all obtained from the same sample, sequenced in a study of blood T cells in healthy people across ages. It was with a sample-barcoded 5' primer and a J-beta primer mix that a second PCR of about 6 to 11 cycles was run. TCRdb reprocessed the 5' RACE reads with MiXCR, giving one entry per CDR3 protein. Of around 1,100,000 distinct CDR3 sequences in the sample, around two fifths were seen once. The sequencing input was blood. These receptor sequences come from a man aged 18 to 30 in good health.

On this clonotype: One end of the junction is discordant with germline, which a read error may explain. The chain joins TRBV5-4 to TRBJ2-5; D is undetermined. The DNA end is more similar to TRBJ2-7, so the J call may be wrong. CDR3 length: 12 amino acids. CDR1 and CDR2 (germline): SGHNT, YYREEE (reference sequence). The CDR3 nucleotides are TGTGCCGGCAGCTCCACCGACGACGAGCAGTACTTC. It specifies CAGSSTDDEQYF.

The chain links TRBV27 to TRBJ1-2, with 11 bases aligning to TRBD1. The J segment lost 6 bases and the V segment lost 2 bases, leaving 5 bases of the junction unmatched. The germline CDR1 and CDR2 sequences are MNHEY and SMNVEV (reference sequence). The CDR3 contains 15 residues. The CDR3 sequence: CASSLLGQGAHGYTF. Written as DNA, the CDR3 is TGTGCCAGCAGTTTACTCGGACAGGGGGCGCATGGCTACACCTTC.

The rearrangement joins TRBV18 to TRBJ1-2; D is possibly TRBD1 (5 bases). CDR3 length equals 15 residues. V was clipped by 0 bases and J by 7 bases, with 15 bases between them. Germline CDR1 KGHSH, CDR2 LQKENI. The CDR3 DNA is TGTGCCAGCTCACCACCGTTGGGACGGATGCTTGGCTACACCTTC. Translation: CASSPPLGRMLGYTF.

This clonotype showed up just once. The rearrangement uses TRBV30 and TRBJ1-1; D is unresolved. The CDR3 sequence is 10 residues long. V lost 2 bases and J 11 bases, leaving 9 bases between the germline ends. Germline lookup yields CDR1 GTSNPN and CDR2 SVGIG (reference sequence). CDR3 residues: CAWSRHQAFF. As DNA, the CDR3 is TGTGCCTGGAGTAGGCACCAGGCTTTCTTT.

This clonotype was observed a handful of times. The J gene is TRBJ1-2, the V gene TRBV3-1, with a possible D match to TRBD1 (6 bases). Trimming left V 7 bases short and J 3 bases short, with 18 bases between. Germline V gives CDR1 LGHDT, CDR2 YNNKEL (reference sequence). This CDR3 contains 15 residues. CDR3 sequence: CASTRRSGADYGYTF. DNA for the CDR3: TGTGCCAGCACCCGGAGGTCGGGGGCCGACTATGGCTACACCTTC.

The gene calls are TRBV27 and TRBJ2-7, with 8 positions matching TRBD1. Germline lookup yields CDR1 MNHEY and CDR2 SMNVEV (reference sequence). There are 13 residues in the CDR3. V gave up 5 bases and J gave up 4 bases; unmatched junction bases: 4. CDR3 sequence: CASSVQGGYEQYF. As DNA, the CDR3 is TGTGCCAGCAGTGTACAGGGGGGTTACGAGCAGTACTTC.

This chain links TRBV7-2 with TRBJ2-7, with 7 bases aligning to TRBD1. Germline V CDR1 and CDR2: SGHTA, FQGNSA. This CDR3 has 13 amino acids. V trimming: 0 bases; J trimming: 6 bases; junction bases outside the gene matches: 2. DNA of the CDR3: TGTGCCAGCAGCTTAGCGGGACAGACCGAGCAGTACTTC. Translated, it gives CASSLAGQTEQYF.

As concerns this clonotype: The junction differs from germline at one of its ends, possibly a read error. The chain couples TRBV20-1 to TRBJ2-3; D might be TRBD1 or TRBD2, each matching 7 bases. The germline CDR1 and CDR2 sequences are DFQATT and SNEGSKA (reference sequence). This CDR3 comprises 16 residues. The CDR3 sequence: CSARFRAGGDTGTQYF. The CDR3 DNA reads TGCAGTGCTAGATTCCGGGCAGGGGGGGACACAGGTACGCAGTATTTT.

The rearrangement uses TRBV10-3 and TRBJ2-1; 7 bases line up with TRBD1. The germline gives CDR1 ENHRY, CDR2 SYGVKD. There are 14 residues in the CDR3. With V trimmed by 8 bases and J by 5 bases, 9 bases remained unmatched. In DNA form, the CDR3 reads TGTGCCATCGGTACGGGACAGCCTAACAATGAGCAGTTCTTC. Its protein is CAIGTGQPNNEQFF.

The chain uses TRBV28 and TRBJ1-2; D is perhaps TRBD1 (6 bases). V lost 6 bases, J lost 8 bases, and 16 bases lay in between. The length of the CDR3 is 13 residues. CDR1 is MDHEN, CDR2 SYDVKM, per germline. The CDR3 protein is CASSPIRGGGYTF. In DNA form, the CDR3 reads TGTGCCAGCAGCCCCATCCGTGGGGGCGGCTACACCTTC.

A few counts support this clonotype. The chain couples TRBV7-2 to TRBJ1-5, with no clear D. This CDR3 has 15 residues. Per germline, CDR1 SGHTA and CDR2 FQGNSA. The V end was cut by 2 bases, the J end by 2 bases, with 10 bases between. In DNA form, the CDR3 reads TGTGCCAGCAGCTTACTACATAGTGGCAATCAGCCCCAGCATTTT. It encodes CASSLLHSGNQPQHF.

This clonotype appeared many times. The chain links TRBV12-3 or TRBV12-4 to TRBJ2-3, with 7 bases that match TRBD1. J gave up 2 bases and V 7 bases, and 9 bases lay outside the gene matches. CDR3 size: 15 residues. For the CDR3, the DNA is TGTGCCAGCAACCCCAGGGGGAGAAACACAGATACGCAGTATTTT. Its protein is CASNPRGRNTDTQYF.

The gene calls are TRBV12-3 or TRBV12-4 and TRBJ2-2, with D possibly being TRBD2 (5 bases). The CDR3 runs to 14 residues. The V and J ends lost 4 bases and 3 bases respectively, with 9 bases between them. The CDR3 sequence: CASSSGLYTGELFF. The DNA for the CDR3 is TGTGCCAGCAGTTCCGGACTCTACACCGGGGAGCTGTTTTTT.

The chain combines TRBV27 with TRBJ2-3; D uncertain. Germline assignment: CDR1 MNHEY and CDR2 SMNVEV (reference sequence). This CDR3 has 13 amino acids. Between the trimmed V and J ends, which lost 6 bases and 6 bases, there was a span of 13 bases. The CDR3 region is CASSPVARDTQYF. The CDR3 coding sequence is TGTGCCAGCAGCCCCGTGGCAAGGGATACGCAGTATTTT.

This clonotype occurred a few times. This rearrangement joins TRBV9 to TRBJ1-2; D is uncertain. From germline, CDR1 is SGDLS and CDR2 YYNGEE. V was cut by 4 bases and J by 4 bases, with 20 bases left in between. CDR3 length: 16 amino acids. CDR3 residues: CASSPAGLDFFYGYTF. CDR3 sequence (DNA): TGTGCCAGCAGCCCCGCGGGTTTGGACTTCTTCTATGGCTACACCTTC.

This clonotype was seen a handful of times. As DNA, the CDR3 is TGTGCCAGCAGACCCGGGACAGATAATTCACCCCTCCACTTT. Amino acid sequence: CASRPGTDNSPLHF. The rearrangement joins TRBV12-3 or TRBV12-4 to TRBJ1-6, with TRBD1 matching over 7 bases. The V and J ends lost 6 bases and 5 bases, in that order; junction bases with no gene match: 4. CDR3 size: 14 residues.

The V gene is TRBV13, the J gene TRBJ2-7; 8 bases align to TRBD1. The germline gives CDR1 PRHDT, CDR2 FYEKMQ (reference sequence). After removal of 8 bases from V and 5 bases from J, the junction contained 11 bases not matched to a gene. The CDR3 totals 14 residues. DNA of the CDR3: TGTGCCAGCTCGTTGTCACGCAGGGGGCACGAGCAGTACTTC. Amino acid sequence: CASSLSRRGHEQYF.

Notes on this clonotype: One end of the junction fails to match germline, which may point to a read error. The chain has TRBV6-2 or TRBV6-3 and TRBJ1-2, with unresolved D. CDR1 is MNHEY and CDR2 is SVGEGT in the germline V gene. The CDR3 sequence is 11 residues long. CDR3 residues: CASSPPYGNTF. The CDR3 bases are TGTGCCAGCAGCCCACCGTATGGCAACACCTTC.

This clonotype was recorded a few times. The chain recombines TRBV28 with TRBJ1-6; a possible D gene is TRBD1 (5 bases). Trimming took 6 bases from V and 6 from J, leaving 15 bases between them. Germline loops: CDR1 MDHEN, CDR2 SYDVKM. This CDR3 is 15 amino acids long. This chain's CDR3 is CASSPTGLVNSPLHF. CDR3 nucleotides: TGTGCCAGCAGCCCAACAGGTCTTGTTAATTCACCCCTCCACTTT.

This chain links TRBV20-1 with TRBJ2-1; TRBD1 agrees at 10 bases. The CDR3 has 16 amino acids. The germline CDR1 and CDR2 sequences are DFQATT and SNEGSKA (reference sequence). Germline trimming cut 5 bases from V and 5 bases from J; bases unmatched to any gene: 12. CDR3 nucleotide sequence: TGCAGTGCTTCATCCCTTCGCGGGACAGGGGACAATGAGCAGTTCTTC. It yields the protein CSASSLRGTGDNEQFF.

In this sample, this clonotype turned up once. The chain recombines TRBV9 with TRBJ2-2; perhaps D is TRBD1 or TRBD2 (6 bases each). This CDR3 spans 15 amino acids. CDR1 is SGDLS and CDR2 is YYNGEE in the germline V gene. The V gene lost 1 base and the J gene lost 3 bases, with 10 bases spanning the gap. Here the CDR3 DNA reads TGTGCCAGCAGCGTACGGGGGCCCGACACCGGGGAGCTGTTTTTT. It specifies CASSVRGPDTGELFF.

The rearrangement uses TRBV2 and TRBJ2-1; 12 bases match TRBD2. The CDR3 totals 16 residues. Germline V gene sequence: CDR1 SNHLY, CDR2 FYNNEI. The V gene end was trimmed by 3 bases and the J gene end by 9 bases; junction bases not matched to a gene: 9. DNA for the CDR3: TGTGCCAGCAGTGAGACTAGCGGGGGTCCAGGGCCTGAGCAGTTCTTC. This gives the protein CASSETSGGPGPEQFF. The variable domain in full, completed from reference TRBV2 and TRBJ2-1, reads EPEVTQTPSHQVTQMGQEVILRCVPISNHLYFYWYRQILGQKVEFLVSFYNNEISEKSEIFDDQFSVERPDGSNFTLKIRSTKLEDSAMYFCASSETSGGPGPEQFFGPGTRLTVL.

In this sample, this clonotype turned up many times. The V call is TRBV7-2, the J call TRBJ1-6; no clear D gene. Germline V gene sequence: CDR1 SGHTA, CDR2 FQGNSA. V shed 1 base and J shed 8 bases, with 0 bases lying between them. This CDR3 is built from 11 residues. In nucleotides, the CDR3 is TGTGCCAGCAGCTTAGATTCACCCCTCCACTTT. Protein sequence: CASSLDSPLHF.

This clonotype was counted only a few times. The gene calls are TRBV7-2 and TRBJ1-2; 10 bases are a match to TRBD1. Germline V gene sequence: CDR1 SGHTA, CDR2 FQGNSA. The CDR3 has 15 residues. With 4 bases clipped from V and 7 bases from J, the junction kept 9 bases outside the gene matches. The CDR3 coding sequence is TGTGCCAGCAGCTCCCTAACGACAGGGGGCTTTGGCTACACCTTC. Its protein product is CASSSLTTGGFGYTF.

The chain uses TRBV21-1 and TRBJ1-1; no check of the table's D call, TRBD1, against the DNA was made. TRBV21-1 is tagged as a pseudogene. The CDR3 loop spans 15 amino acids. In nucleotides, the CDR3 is TGTGCCAGCAGCGTGCGGACAGGGGTAAACACTGAAGCTTTCTTT. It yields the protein CASSVRTGVNTEAFF.

The CDR3 DNA follows: TGTGCCAGCAGCCCGAAGAACAGTCAAAAATACTACGAGCAGTACTTC. This sequence encodes CASSPKNSQKYYEQYF. This chain links TRBV5-6 with TRBJ2-7; D gene unclear. V gave up 4 bases and J gave up 3 bases, with 20 bases separating them. The CDR3 loop spans 16 amino acids. In germline, CDR1 is SGHDT, CDR2 YYEEEE.

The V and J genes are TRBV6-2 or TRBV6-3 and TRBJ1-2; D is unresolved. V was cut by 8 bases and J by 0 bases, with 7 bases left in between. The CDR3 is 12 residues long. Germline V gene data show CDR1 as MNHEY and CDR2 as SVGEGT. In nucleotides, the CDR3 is TGTGCCAGCGAGGGAGCTAACTATGGCTACACCTTC. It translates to CASEGANYGYTF.